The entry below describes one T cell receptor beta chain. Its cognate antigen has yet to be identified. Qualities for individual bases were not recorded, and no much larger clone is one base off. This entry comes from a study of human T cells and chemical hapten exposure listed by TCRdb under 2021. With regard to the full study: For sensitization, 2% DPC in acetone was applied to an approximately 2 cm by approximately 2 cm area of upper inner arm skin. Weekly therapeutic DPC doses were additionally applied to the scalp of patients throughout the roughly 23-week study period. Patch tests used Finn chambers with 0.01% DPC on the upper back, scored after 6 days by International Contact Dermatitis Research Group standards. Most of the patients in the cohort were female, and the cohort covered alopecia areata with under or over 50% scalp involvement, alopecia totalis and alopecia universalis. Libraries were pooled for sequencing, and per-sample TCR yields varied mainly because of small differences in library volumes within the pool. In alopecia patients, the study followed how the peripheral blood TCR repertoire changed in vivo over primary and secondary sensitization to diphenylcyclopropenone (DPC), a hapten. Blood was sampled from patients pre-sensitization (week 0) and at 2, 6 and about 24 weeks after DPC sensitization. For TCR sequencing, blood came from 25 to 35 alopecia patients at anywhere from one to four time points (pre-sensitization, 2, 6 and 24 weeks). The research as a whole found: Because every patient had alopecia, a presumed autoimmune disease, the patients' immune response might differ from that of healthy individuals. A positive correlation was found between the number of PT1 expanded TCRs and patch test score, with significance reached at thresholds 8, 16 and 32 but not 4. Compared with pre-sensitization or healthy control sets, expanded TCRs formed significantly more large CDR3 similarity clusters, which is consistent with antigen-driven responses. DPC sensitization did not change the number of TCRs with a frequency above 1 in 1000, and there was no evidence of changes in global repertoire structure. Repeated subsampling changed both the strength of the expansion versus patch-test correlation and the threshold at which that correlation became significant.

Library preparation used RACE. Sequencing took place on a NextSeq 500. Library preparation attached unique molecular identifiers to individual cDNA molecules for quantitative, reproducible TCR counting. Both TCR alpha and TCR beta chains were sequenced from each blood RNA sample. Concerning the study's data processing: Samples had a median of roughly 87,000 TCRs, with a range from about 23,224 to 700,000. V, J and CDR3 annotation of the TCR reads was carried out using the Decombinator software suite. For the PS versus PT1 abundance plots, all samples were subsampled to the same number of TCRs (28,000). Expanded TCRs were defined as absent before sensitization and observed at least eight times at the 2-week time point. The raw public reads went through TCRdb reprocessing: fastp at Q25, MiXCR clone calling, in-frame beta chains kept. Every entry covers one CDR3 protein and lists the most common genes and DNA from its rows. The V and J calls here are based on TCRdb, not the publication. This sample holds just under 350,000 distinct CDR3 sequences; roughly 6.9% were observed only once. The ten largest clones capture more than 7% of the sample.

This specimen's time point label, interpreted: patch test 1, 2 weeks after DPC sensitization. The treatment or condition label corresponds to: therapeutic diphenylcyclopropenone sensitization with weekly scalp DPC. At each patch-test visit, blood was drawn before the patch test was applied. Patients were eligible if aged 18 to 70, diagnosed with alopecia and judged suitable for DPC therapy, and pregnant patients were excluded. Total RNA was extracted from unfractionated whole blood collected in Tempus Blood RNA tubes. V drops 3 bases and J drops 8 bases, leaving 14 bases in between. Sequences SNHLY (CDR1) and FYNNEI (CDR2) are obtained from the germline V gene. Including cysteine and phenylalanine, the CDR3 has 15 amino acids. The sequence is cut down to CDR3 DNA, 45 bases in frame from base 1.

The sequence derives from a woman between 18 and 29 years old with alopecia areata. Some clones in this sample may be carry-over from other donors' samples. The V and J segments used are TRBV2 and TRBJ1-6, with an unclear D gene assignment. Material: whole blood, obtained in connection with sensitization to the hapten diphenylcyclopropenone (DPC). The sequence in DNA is TGTGCCAGCAGTGAGGAAGGGTCGGGGTATTCACCCCTCCACTTT. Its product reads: CASSEEGSGYSPLHF.